This TCR beta chain appears in the sequencing data of a study of CD8+ T cells in alopecia areata. Study results and limitations: Elevated clonality characterized lesional scalp relative to normal scalp, particularly in alopecia totalis/universalis.

Germline V gene data show CDR1 as MNHEY and CDR2 as SMNVEV (reference sequence). The V end was cut by 5 bases, the J end by 6 bases, with 13 bases between. CDR3 size: 13 residues. From PBMCs, CD4+ and CD8+ T cells were sorted. As concerns this clone: Its antigen is still unknown.

After isolation, RNA underwent reverse transcription to generate cDNA as the sequencing template. Clones were read by immunoSEQ multiplex PCR, and TCRdb kept only the in-frame ones, dropping some. The sample includes 150,000 or so clones, around 87% seen only once; the top ten take about 16%. V and J are TRBV27 and TRBJ1-1, with unresolved D. The sequenced sample was CD8+ T cells sorted from blood, obtained at week 0. The TCR comes from a human donor with alopecia areata. This CDR3 reads CASSKASLAEAFF. As DNA, the CDR3 is TGTGCCAGCAGTAAAGCAAGTCTTGCTGAAGCTTTCTTT.